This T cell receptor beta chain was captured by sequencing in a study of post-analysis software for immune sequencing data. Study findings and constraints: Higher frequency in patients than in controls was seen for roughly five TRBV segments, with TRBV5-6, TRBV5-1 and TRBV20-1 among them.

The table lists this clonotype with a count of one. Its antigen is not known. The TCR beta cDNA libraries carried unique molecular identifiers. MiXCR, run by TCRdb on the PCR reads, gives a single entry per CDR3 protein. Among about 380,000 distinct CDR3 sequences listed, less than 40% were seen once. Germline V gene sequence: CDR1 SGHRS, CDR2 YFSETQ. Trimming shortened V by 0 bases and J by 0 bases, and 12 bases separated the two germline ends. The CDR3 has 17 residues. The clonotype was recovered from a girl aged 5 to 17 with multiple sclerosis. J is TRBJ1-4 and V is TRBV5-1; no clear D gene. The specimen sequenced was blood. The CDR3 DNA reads TGCGCCAGCAGCTTGGAACGAAGAAGTGCAACTAATGAAAAACTGTTTTTT. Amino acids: CASSLERRSATNEKLFF.